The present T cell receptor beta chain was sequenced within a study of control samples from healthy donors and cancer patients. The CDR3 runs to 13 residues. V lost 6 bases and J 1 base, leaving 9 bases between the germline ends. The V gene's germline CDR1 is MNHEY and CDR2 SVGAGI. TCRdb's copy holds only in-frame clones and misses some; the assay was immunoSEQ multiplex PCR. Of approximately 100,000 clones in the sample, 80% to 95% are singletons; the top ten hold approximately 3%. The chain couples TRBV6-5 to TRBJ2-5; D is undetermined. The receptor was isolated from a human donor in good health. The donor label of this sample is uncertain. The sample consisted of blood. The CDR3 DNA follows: TGTGCCAGCAGATTACAGCCCCAAGAGACCCAGTACTTC. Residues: CASRLQPQETQYF.